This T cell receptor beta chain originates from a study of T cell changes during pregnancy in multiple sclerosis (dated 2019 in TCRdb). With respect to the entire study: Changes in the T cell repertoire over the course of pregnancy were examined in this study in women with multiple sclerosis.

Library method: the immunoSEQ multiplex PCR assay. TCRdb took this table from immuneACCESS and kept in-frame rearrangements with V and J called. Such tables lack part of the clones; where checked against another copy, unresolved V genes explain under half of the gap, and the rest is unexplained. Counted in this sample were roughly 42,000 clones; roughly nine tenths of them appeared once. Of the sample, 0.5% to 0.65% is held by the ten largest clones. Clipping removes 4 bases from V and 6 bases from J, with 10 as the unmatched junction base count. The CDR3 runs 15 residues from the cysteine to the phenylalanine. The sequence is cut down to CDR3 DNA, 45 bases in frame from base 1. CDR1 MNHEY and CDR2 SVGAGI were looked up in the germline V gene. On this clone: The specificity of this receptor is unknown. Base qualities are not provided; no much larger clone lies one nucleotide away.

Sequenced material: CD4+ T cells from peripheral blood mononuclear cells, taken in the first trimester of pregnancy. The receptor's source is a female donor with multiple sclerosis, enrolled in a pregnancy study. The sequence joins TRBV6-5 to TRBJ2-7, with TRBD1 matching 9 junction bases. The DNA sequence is TGTGCCAGCAGTTTCACCGGGACAGGGCCCACCGAGCAGTACTTC. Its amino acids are CASSFTGTGPTEQYF.